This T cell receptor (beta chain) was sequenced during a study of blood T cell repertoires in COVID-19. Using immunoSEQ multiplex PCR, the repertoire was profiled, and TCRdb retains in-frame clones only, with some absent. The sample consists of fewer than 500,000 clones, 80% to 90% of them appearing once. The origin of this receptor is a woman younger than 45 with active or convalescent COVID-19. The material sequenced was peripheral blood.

The CDR3 sequence: CASEGTNEKLFF. CDR3 DNA: TGTGCCAGCGAGGGAACTAATGAAAAACTGTTTTTT. The chain carries TRBV5-6 and TRBJ1-4; the D is unclear. V lost 7 bases and J 1 base, leaving 5 bases between the germline ends. CDR3 size: 12 residues. In germline, CDR1 is SGHDT, CDR2 YYEEEE.